The TCR beta chain under discussion was sequenced for a study of CD8+ T cells in alopecia areata. Stated treatment: oral pan-JAK inhibitor, 5-10 mg twice daily. Extraction of RNA preceded its reverse transcription into cDNA, which served as the sequencing template. The assay was immunoSEQ multiplex PCR, and TCRdb's table has in-frame clones only and misses some. Here the sample spans about 200,000 clones, about three fifths being singletons. The germline V and J ends were trimmed by 2 bases and 6 bases, with 6 bases remaining between them. CDR1 is SGDLS, CDR2 YYNGEE, per germline. The CDR3 length is 13 residues.

The rearrangement joins TRBV9 to TRBJ1-6, with a weak D call TRBD1 (5 bases). This sequence was found in a human donor with alopecia areata. Sequenced material: CD4+ T cells sorted from blood, taken at week 4, from a patient treated with tofacitinib. In DNA, the CDR3 is TGTGCCAGCAGCGTTGACAGTAATTCACCCCTCCACTTT. Translated, it gives CASSVDSNSPLHF.